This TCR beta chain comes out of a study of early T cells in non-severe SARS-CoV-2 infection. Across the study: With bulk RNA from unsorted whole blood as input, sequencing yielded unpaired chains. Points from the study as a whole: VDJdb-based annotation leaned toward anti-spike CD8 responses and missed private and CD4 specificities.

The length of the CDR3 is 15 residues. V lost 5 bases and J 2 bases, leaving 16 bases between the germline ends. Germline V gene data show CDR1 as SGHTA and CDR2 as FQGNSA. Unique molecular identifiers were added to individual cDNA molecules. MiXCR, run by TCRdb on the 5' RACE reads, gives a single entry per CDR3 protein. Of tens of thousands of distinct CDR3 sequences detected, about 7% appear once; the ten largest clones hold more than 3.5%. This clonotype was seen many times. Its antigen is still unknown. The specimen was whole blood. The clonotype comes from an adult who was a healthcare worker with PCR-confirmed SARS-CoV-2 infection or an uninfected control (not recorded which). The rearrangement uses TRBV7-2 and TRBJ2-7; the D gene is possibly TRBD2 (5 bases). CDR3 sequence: CASSRRQSGTYEQYF. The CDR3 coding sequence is TGTGCCAGCAGCCGCCGGCAGTCCGGGACCTACGAGCAGTACTTC. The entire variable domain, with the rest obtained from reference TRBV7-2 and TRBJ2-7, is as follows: GAGVSQSPSNKVTEKGKDVELRCDPISGHTALYWYRQSLGQGLEFLIYFQGNSAPDKSGLPSDRFSAERTGGSVSTLTIQRTQQEDSAVYLCASSRRQSGTYEQYFGPGTRLTVT.